What follows describes a single TCR beta chain. This entry is derived from a study of blood T cell repertoires in COVID-19. Study background: PBMCs, B-cell-depleted T cells, or T cells provided the cDNA or gDNA that made up the material.

Some clones are missing from TCRdb's copy, which holds only in-frame ones; the method was immunoSEQ multiplex PCR. Of around 190,000 clones listed, more than 65% are singletons. Trimming took 0 bases from V and 1 from J; bases not matched to a gene: 5. CDR1 and CDR2 from the germline V gene are SGHNT and YYREEE (reference sequence). This CDR3 has 17 residues. The chain recombines TRBV5-4 with TRBJ2-1; the match to TRBD2 covers 9 bases. This clonotype was sampled from a human donor in a cohort sampled during active COVID-19. The sequencing input was peripheral blood. The CDR3 is CASSLGPTSGSYNEQFF. CDR3 nucleotide sequence: TGTGCCAGCAGCTTGGGCCCCACTAGCGGGTCCTACAATGAGCAGTTCTTC.